The next 23 T cell receptor beta chains were all read from a single sample in a study of regulatory and conventional T cells in RAG deficiency. Blood CD4+ CD25-low CD127-high conventional T cells supplied the genomic DNA template. Assay: immunoSEQ multiplex PCR; the TCRdb copy retains only in-frame clones and omits some. The data hold roughly 45,000 clones, with 75% to 90% observed a single time. These data were likewise used in another study, on regulatory T cells. That paper adds: The PCR used 52 TRBV and 13 TRBJ primers.

Sequencing was done on a sample of CD4+ effector T cells sorted from blood. Receptors were obtained from a human donor in good health.

The chain employs TRBV7-8 and TRBJ1-2; TRBD1 agrees at 8 bases. From germline, CDR1 is SGHVS and CDR2 FQNEAQ. CDR3 length: 17 amino acids. V lost 5 bases to trimming and J lost 6 bases; unmatched junction nucleotides: 17. Here the CDR3 reads CASSPQAAVKDRDGYTF. The CDR3 DNA reads TGTGCCAGCAGCCCCCAGGCCGCGGTTAAGGACAGGGATGGCTACACCTTC.

The rearrangement links TRBV5-1 to TRBJ2-3; D gene unclear. Trimming stripped 4 bases from V and 2 bases from J, with 14 bases between. Per the germline V gene, CDR1 is SGHRS and CDR2 is YFSETQ. The CDR3 has 15 residues. The CDR3 nucleotides read TGCGCCAGCAGCGCCGACGGGTCCCCCACAGATACGCAGTATTTT. As protein: CASSADGSPTDTQYF.

The V call is TRBV10-2, the J call TRBJ2-3, with 10 bases that match TRBD2. Germline CDR1 reads WSHSY; CDR2 reads SAAADI. The CDR3 runs to 16 residues. With 3 bases clipped from V and 3 bases from J, the junction kept 6 bases outside the gene matches. CDR3 sequence: CASSDPLAGSTDTQYF. CDR3 nucleotide sequence: TGCGCCAGCAGTGACCCACTAGCGGGATCGACAGATACGCAGTATTTT.

This clone was recorded once. The chain carries TRBV6-5 and TRBJ2-5; 9 bases agree with TRBD1. This CDR3 is built from 15 residues. The V segment lost 6 bases and the J segment 5 bases; nucleotides outside the gene matches: 10. Looked up from germline, CDR1 is MNHEY and CDR2 is SVGAGI. For the CDR3, the DNA is TGTGCCAGCAGGTCACAGGGGGCGTATGGGGAGACCCAGTACTTC. Its protein is CASRSQGAYGETQYF.

This rearrangement joins TRBV4-1 to TRBJ1-2; the match to TRBD1 covers 7 bases. The CDR3 loop spans 14 amino acids. V shed 0 bases and J 8 bases; nucleotides not matched to a gene: 6. CDR1 is MGHRA, CDR2 YSYEKL, per germline. CDR3 DNA sequence: TGCGCCAGCAGCCAAGATGAGGGGGCGTTGGGCTACACCTTC. Protein sequence: CASSQDEGALGYTF.

V gene TRBV6-1 combines with J gene TRBJ2-2; 8 positions match TRBD1. The CDR3 spans 15 residues. Germline lookup yields CDR1 MNHNS and CDR2 SASEGT. Trimming cost V 11 bases and J 4 bases; bases outside gene matches: 12. The CDR3 nucleotides read TGTGCCCACAAGTCCCAGGGGGCTGTCACCGGGGAGCTGTTTTTT. Encoded protein: CAHKSQGAVTGELFF.

The chain recombines TRBV7-2 with TRBJ2-7, with TRBD1 identical over 7 bases. This CDR3 contains 15 residues. Trimming took 2 bases from V and 0 from J; bases not matched to a gene: 4. Germline V gene lookup returns CDR1 SGHTA and CDR2 FQGNSA. This chain's CDR3 is CASSLTTGSSYEQYF. CDR3 nucleotide sequence: TGTGCCAGCAGCTTAACGACAGGGAGCTCCTACGAGCAGTACTTC.

The chain uses TRBV11-3 and TRBJ2-5; perhaps TRBD1 as D (5 bases). The J call may be mistaken, given a closer DNA end match to TRBJ2-7. The length of the CDR3 is 14 residues. Looked up from germline, CDR1 is SGHNT and CDR2 is YENEEA. The CDR3 reads CASSLAPGFYEQYF. In DNA form, the CDR3 reads TGTGCCAGCAGCTTAGCCCCAGGGTTCTACGAGCAGTACTTC.

The chain combines TRBV6-5 with TRBJ1-6; no reliable D call. Germline V gives CDR1 MNHEY, CDR2 SVGAGI. The CDR3 is 15 amino acids. With 5 bases removed from V and 7 bases from J, the gap between germline ends came to 15 bases. The CDR3 bases are TGTGCCAGCAGTCGCCGACCGAAAAAGAATTCACCCCTCCACTTT. Residues: CASSRRPKKNSPLHF.

This sequence joins TRBV2 and TRBJ2-3, with D unclear. This CDR3 contains 15 residues. Trimming removed 8 bases at V and 2 bases at J, with 17 bases between. Germline V lookup: CDR1 SNHLY, CDR2 FYNNEI. CDR3 sequence: CASVGLRTSTDTQYF. DNA of the CDR3: TGTGCCAGCGTCGGGCTACGAACCTCCACAGATACGCAGTATTTT.

This chain links TRBV6-1 with TRBJ2-2; D unclear. This CDR3 comprises 14 residues. Germline lookup yields CDR1 MNHNS and CDR2 SASEGT. V dropped 3 bases and J dropped 2 bases, with 7 bases sitting between them. The CDR3 DNA sequence: TGTGCCAGCAGTGATGTTAGAAACACCGGGGAGCTGTTTTTT. It encodes CASSDVRNTGELFF.

The rearrangement links TRBV30 to TRBJ2-1, with D possibly TRBD2 on 6 matching bases. The CDR3 is 14 residues long. V was shortened by 0 bases and J by 7 bases, with 13 bases between the two germline ends. The germline gives CDR1 GTSNPN, CDR2 SVGIG (reference sequence). This CDR3 is CAWSVLGGTNEQFF. The DNA of the CDR3 is TGTGCCTGGAGTGTACTCGGAGGGACGAATGAGCAGTTCTTC.

This chain links TRBV7-8 with TRBJ1-1; D call uncertain. V dropped 5 bases and J dropped 10 bases, with 17 bases sitting between them. The CDR3 length is 13 residues. CDR1 is SGHVS and CDR2 is FQNEAQ in the germline V gene. The CDR3 region has the DNA TGTGCCAGCAGCCTATTTGAGGACGGTAGAGCTTTCTTT. It translates to CASSLFEDGRAFF.

The rearrangement links TRBV5-8 to TRBJ1-2, with a possible D match to TRBD1 (5 bases). Germline V gene data show CDR1 as SGHTS and CDR2 as YDEGEE. Deletions cut 4 bases from V and 4 bases from J, with 14 bases between. This CDR3 has 14 amino acids. The CDR3 loop reads CASSLGGKAYGYTF. For the CDR3, the DNA is TGTGCCAGCAGCCTCGGGGGAAAGGCCTATGGCTACACCTTC.

Only a few counts were recorded for this clone. Different DNA sequences within this sample yield the same CDR3. The CDR3 sequence: CASSIGLAGGPDTGELFF. The CDR3 coding sequence is TGTGCCAGTAGTATAGGTCTAGCGGGGGGGCCAGACACCGGGGAGCTGTTTTTT. This sequence joins TRBV19 and TRBJ2-2, with 12 bases fitting TRBD2. The germline CDR1 and CDR2 sequences are LNHDA and SQIVND (reference sequence). The CDR3 spans 18 residues. V was pared by 1 base and J by 3 bases, with 6 bases of the junction left unmatched.

J is TRBJ2-7 and V is TRBV11-3; TRBD2 is a possible D gene (5 bases). Trimming left V 2 bases short and J 3 bases short, with 14 bases between. The germline V gene encodes CDR1 SGHNT and CDR2 YENEEA. This CDR3 has 15 residues. The CDR3: CASSLLSPSSYEQYF. The DNA for the CDR3 is TGTGCCAGCAGCTTATTATCCCCTAGCAGCTACGAGCAGTACTTC.

The chain has TRBV7-2 and TRBJ2-5, with D possibly matching TRBD2 (6 bases). Germline CDR1 reads SGHTA; CDR2 reads FQGNSA. The CDR3 is 17 residues long. Deletions cut 5 bases from V and 3 bases from J, with 22 bases between. CDR3 sequence: CASSPGYGTDQEETQYF. CDR3 bases: TGTGCCAGCAGCCCAGGATACGGGACTGATCAAGAAGAGACCCAGTACTTC.

DNA for the CDR3: TGTGCCAGCAAGAGTGGGGGGGCTCGCACAGATACGCAGTATTTT. Translated, it gives CASKSGGARTDTQYF. This rearrangement joins TRBV2 to TRBJ2-3; possibly TRBD2 for D (7 bases). CDR1 is SNHLY and CDR2 is FYNNEI in the germline V gene. V lost 7 bases and J lost 1, with 15 bases in between. There are 15 residues in the CDR3. The entire variable domain, with the rest obtained from reference TRBV2 and TRBJ2-3, is as follows: EPEVTQTPSHQVTQMGQEVILRCVPISNHLYFYWYRQILGQKVEFLVSFYNNEISEKSEIFDDQFSVERPDGSNFTLKIRSTKLEDSAMYFCASKSGGARTDTQYFGPGTRLTVL.

This clone came up a few times. The chain is built from TRBV7-9 and TRBJ1-1; no firm D call. V lost 4 bases and J 0 bases, leaving 6 bases between the germline ends. Germline values: CDR1 SEHNR, CDR2 FQNEAQ (reference sequence). There are 13 residues in the CDR3. The CDR3 here is CASSSTVNTEAFF. For the CDR3, the DNA is TGTGCCAGCAGCTCTACGGTGAACACTGAAGCTTTCTTT.

This clone turned up a few times. This chain joins TRBV30 and TRBJ2-2, with D tentatively TRBD1 (6 bases). Germline V gene lookup returns CDR1 GTSNPN and CDR2 SVGIG (reference sequence). This CDR3 is built from 11 residues. The DNA for the CDR3 is TGTATACAGGGGAACACCGGGGAGCTGTTTTTT. Translating it yields CIQGNTGELFF.

This chain uses TRBV28 with TRBJ1-2; TRBD1 matches 9 bases. There are 14 residues in the CDR3. V shed 3 bases and J 4 bases; nucleotides not matched to a gene: 3. The germline gives CDR1 MDHEN, CDR2 SYDVKM. The CDR3 sequence: CASSFGTGSYGYTF. The CDR3 region has the DNA TGTGCCAGCAGTTTTGGGACAGGGAGCTATGGCTACACCTTC.

This chain connects TRBV9 to TRBJ2-7; a possible D gene is TRBD1 (6 bases). V was clipped by 0 bases and J by 6 bases, with 13 bases between them. The CDR3 length is 14 residues. The germline V gene encodes CDR1 SGDLS and CDR2 YYNGEE. The CDR3 protein is CASSVGLGAAEQYF. The CDR3 DNA follows: TGTGCCAGCAGCGTAGGTCTGGGGGCGGCCGAGCAGTACTTC.

Worth noting for this clone: The sample holds other DNA sequences that translate to the same CDR3. This chain links TRBV18 with TRBJ1-3, with a tentative D call TRBD1 (5 bases). Trimming left V 2 bases short and J 3 bases short, with 8 bases between. The CDR3 extends over 14 amino acids. CDR1 is KGHSH, CDR2 LQKENI, per germline. For the CDR3, the DNA is TGTGCCAGCTCACCAGGGGGAAATGGAAACACCATATATTTT. It is translated as CASSPGGNGNTIYF. The variable domain in full, completed from reference TRBV18 and TRBJ1-3, reads NAGVMQNPRHLVRRRGQEARLRCSPMKGHSHVYWYRQLPEEGLKFMVYLQKENIIDESGMPKERFSAEFPKEGPSILRIQQVVRGDSAAYFCASSPGGNGNTIYFGEGSWLTVV.